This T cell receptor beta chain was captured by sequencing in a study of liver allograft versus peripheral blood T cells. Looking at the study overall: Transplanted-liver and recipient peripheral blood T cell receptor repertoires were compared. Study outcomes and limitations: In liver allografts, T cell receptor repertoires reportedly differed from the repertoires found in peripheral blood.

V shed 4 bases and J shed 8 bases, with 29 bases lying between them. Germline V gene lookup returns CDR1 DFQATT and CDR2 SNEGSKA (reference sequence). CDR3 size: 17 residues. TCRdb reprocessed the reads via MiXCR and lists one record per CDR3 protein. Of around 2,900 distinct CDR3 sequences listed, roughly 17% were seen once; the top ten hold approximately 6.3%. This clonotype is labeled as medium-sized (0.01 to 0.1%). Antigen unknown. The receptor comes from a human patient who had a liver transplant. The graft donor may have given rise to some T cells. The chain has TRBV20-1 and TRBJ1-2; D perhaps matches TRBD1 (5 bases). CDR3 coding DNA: TGCAGTGCTACAAGGGGCTGGGAGGCTGGGCAGGGCGGAGGCTACACCTTC. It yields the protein CSATRGWEAGQGGGYTF.